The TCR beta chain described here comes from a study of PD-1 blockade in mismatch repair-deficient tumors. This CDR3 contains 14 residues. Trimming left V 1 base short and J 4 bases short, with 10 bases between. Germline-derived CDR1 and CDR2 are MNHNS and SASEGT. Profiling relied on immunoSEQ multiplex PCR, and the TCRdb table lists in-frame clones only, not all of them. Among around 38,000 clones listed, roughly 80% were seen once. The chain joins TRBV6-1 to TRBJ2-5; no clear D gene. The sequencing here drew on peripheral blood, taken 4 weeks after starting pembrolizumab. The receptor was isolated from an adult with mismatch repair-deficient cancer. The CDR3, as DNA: TGTGCCAGCAGTGAAGGGTCCGCGGTAGAGACCCAGTACTTC. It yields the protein CASSEGSAVETQYF.